This T cell receptor (beta chain) was retrieved from a study of blood T cell repertoires in COVID-19. From germline, CDR1 is LNHDA and CDR2 SQIVND (reference sequence). V was cut by 7 bases and J by 4 bases, with 22 bases left in between. There are 16 residues in the CDR3. The data were produced by immunoSEQ multiplex PCR, yet TCRdb's version contains in-frame clones alone and is incomplete. The sample shows around 20,000 clones, just under 90% of them seen only once. This sequence originates from a human donor in a cohort sampled during active COVID-19. The chain has TRBV19 and TRBJ2-5; D is uncertain. Material: peripheral blood. CDR3 sequence (DNA): TGTGCCAGTAAAAGCCTTTCGGCGGCGCCAAGAGAGACCCAGTACTTC. This codes for CASKSLSAAPRETQYF.